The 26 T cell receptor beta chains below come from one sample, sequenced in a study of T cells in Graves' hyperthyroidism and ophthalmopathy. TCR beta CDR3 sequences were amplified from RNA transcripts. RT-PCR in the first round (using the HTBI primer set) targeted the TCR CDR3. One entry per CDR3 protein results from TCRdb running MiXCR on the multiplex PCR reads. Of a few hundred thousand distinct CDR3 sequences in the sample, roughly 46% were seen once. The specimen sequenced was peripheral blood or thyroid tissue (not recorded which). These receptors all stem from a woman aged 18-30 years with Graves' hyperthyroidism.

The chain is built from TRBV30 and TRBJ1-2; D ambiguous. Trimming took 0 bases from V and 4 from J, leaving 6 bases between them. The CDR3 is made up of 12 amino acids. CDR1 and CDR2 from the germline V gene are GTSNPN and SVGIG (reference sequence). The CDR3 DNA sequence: TGTGCCTGGAGTGTAGTCGGCTATGGCTACACCTTC. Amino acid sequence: CAWSVVGYGYTF.

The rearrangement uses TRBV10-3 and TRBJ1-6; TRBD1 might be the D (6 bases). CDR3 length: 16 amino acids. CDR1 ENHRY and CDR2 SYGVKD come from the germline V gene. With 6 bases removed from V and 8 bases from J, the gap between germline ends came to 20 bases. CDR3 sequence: CAISTSGRDIYSPLHF. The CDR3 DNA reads TGTGCCATCAGCACTAGCGGGAGGGACATCTATTCACCCCTCCACTTT.

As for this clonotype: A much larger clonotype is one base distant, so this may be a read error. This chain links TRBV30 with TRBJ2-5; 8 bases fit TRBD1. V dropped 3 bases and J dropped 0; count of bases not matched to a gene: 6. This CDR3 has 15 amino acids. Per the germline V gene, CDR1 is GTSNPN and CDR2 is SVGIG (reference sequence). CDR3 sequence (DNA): TGTGCCTGGAGGCCGAGACAGGGGTACCAAGAGACCCAGTACTTC. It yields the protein CAWRPRQGYQETQYF.

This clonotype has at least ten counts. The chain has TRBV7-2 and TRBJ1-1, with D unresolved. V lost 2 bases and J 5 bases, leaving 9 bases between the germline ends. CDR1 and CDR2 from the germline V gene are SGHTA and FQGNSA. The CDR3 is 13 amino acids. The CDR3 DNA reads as TGTGCCAGCAGCTTAACTTGGCAAACTGAAGCTTTCTTT. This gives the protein CASSLTWQTEAFF.

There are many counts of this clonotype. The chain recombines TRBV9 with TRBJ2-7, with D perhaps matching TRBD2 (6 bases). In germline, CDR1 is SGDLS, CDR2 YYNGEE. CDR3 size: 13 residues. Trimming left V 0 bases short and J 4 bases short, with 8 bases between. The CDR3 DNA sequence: TGTGCCAGCAGCGTAGCGGGAGATTACGAGCAGTACTTC. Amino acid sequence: CASSVAGDYEQYF. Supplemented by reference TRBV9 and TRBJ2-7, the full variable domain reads DSGVTQTPKHLITATGQRVTLRCSPRSGDLSVYWYQQSLDQGLQFLIQYYNGEERAKGNILERFSAQQFPDLHSELNLSSLELGDSALYFCASSVAGDYEQYFGPGTRLTVT.

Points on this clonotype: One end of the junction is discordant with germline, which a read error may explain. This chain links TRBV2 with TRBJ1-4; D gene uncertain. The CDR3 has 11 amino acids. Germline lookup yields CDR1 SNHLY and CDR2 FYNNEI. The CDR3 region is CAGRFNEKLFF. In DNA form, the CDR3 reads TGTGCCGGCAGGTTTAACGAAAAACTGTTTTTT.

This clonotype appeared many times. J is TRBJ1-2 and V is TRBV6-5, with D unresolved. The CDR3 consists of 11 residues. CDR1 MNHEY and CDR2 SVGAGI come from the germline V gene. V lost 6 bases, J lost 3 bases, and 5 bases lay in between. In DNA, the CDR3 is TGTGCCAGCAGGAACTACTATGGCTACACCTTC. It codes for CASRNYYGYTF.

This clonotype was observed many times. CDR3 nucleotides: TGCGCCAGCAGCCCCCTAGCAACTAATGAAAAACTGTTTTTT. Protein: CASSPLATNEKLFF. J is TRBJ1-4 and V is TRBV5-1; D unclear. Trimming left V 4 bases short and J 0 bases short, with 7 bases between. The germline gives CDR1 SGHRS, CDR2 YFSETQ. The CDR3 totals 14 residues. Drawing the rest from reference TRBV5-1 and TRBJ1-4, the complete variable domain is KAGVTQTPRYLIKTRGQQVTLSCSPISGHRSVSWYQQTPGQGLQFLFEYFSETQRNKGNFPGRFSGRQFSNSRSEMNVSTLELGDSALYLCASSPLATNEKLFFGSGTQLSVL.

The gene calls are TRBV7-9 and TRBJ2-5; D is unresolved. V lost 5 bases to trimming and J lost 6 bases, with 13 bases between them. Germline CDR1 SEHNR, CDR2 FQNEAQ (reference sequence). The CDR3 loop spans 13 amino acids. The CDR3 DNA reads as TGTGCCAGCAGCCATCCCGAAGGACAGACCCAGTACTTC. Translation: CASSHPEGQTQYF.

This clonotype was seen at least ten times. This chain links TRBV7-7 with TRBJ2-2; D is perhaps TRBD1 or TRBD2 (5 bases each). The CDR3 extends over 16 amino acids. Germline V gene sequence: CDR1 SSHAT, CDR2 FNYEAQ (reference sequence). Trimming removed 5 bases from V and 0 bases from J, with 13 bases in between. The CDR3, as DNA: TGTGCCAGCAGCCCCTTGAGGGGAGCGAACACCGGGGAGCTGTTTTTT. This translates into CASSPLRGANTGELFF. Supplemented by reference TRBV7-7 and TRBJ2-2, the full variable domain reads GAGVSQSPRYKVTKRGQDVTLRCDPISSHATLYWYQQALGQGPEFLTYFNYEAQPDKSGLPSDRFSAERPEGSISTLTIQRTEQRDSAMYRCASSPLRGANTGELFFGEGSRLTVL.

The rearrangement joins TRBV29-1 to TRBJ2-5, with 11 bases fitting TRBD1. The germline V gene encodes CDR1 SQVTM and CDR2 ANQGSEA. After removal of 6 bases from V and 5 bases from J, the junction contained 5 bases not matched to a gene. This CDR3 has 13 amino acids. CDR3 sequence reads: CSVSGTGGETQYF. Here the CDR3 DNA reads TGCAGCGTGTCCGGGACAGGGGGTGAGACCCAGTACTTC.

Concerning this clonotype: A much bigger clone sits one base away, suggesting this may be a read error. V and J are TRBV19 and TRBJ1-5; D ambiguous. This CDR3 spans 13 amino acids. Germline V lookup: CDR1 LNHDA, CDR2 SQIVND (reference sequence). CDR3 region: CAGSPVAGQPQHF. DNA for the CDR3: TGTGCCGGTAGTCCGGTGGCTGGCCAGCCCCAGCATTTT.

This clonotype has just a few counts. In DNA form, the CDR3 reads TGTGCCAGCAGCCACAGGGGTCGCACAGATACGCAGTATTTT. It translates to CASSHRGRTDTQYF. This rearrangement joins TRBV5-8 to TRBJ2-3, with 7 bases identical to TRBD1. The CDR3 is made up of 14 amino acids. Trimming cost V 4 bases and J 1 base; bases outside gene matches: 3. CDR1 SGHTS and CDR2 YDEGEE come from the germline V gene.

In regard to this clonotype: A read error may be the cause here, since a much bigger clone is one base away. CDR3 protein: CASSLDGQGTANTGELFF. CDR3 coding DNA: TGCGCCAGCAGCTTGGACGGACAGGGGACCGCGAACACCGGGGAGCTGTTTTTT. The rearrangement joins TRBV5-1 to TRBJ2-2; 9 bases agree with TRBD1. Losses at the gene ends were 0 bases for V and 0 bases for J; bases not matched to a gene: 6. Looked up from germline, CDR1 is SGHRS and CDR2 is YFSETQ. This CDR3 has 18 residues.

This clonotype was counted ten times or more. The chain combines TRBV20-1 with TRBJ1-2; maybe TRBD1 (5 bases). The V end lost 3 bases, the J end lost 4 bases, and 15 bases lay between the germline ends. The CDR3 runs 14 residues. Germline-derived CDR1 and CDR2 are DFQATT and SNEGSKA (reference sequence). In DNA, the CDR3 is TGCAGTGCTAGTACGGGGCTCTTAGGCTATGGCTACACCTTC. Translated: CSASTGLLGYGYTF.

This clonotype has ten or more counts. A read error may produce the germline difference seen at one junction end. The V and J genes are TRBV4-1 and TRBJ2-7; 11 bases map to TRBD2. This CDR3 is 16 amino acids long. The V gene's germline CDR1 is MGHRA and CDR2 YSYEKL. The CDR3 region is CAGSQDLAGGSYEQYF. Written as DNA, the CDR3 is TGCGCCGGCAGCCAAGATCTAGCGGGAGGATCCTACGAGCAGTACTTC.

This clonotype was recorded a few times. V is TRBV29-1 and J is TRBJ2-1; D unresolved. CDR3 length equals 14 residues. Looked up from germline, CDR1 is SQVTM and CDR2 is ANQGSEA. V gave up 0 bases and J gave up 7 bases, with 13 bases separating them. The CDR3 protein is CSVEERTSRNEQFF. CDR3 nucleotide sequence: TGCAGCGTTGAAGAACGTACCTCCCGGAATGAGCAGTTCTTC.

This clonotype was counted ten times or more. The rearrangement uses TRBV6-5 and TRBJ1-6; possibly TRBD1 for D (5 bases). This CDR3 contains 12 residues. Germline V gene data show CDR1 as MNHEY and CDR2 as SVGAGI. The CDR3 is CDLTRGNSPLHF. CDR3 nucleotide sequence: TGTGACTTAACTAGGGGTAATTCACCCCTCCACTTT.

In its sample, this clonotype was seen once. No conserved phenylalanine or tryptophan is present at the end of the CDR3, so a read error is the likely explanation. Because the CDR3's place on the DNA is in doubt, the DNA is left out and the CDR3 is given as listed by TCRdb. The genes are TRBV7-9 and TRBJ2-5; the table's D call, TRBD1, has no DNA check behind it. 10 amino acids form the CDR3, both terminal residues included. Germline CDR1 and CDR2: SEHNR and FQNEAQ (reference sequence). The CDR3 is CASSNRDRDY.

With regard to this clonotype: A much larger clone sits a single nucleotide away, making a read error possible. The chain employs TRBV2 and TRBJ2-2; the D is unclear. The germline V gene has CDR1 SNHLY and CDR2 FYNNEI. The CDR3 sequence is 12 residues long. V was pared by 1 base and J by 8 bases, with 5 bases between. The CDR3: CASSEGLGELFF. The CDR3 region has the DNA TGTGCCAGCAGTGAAGGGTTAGGGGAGCTGTTTTTT.

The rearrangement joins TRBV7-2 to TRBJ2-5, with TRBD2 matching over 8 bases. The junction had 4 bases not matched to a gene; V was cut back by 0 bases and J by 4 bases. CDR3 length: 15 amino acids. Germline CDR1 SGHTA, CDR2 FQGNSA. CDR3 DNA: TGTGCCAGCAGCTTAGCCGGGACTAGATCAGAGACCCAGTACTTC. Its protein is CASSLAGTRSETQYF.

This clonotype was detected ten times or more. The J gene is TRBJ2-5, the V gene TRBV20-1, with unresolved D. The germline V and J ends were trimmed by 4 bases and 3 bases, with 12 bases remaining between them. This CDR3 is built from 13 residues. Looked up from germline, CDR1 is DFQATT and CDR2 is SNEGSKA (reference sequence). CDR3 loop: CSAIPIIEETQYF. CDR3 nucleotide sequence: TGCAGTGCTATTCCTATTATAGAAGAGACCCAGTACTTC.

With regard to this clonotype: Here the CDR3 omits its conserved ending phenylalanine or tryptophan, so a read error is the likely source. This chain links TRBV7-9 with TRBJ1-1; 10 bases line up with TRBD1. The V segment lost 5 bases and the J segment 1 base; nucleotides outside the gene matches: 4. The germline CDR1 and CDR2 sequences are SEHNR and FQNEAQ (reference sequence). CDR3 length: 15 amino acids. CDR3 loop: CASSQGTGENTEAFL. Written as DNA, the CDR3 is TGTGCCAGCAGCCAAGGGACAGGGGAGAACACTGAAGCTTTCCTT.

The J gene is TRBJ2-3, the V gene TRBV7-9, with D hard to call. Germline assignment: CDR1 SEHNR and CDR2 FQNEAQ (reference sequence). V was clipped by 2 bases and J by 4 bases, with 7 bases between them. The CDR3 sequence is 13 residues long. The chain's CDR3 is CASSLTVSDTQYF. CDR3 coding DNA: TGTGCCAGCAGCTTAACTGTATCAGATACGCAGTATTTT.

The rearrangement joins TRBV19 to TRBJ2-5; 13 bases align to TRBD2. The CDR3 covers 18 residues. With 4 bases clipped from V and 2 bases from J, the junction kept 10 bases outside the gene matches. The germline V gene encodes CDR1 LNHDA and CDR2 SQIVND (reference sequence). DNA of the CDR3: TGTGCCAGTAGTAAAAGGGGACTAGCGGGATTATTTCAAGAGACCCAGTACTTC. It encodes CASSKRGLAGLFQETQYF.

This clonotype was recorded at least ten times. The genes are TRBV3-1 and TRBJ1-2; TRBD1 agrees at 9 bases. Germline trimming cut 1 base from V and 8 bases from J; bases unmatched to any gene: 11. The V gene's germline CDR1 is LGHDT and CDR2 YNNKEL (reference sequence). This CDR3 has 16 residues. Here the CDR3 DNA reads TGTGCCAGCAGCCAAGTGGCACAGGGGGCTTACCGCGGCTACACCTTC. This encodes CASSQVAQGAYRGYTF.